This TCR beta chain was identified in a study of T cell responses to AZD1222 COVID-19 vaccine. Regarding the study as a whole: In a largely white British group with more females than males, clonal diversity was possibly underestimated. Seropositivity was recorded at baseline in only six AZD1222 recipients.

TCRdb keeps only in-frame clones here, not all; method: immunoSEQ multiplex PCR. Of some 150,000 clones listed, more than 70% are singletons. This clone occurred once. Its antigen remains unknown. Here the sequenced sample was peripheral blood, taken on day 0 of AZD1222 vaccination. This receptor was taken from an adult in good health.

CDR3 nucleotides: TGTGCCAGCAGCTTAGTTCCCCCACAGGGGCCCCTTACCTATGGCTACACCTTC. Protein product: CASSLVPPQGPLTYGYTF. J is TRBJ1-2 and V is TRBV11-2, with 7 bases identical to TRBD1. V was clipped by 1 base and J by 4 bases; unmatched bases: 15. Germline lookup yields CDR1 SGHAT and CDR2 FQNNGV. This CDR3 spans 18 amino acids.